A selection of T cell receptor beta chains follows, all from one sample in a study of cytomegalovirus exposure and HLA in healthy donors. Profiling relied on immunoSEQ multiplex PCR, and the TCRdb table lists in-frame clones only, not all of them. The sample consists of about 180,000 clones, 65% to 90% of them appearing once. The sample was PBMCs. Receptor source: a girl aged 2 to 10 in good health and CMV-seropositive. CDR3s include the opening cysteine and the closing phenylalanine or tryptophan. A D gene is named only where the DNA matches it firmly. Not every row has a clone size; where given, it reads once, few, many or a size class.

d_gene	abundance	j_gene	v_gene	CDR3aa	CDR3nt
TRBD2	NA	TRBJ2-1	TRBV9	CASSVAGGLNEQFF	TGTGCCAGCAGCGTAGCGGGAGGGTTAAATGAGCAGTTCTTC
NA	NA	TRBJ2-3	TRBV27	CASRVLGDTQYF	TGTGCCAGCAGAGTGCTAGGAGATACGCAGTATTTT
NA	once	TRBJ1-2	TRBV7-2	CASSRRQSLYGYTF	TGTGCCAGCAGCCGTCGACAGTCGCTCTATGGCTACACCTTC
TRBD1	NA	TRBJ1-6	TRBV30	CAWSTGTGNSPLHF	TGTGCCTGGAGTACTGGGACAGGGAATTCACCCCTCCACTTT
NA	NA	TRBJ2-1	TRBV25-1	CASTGWGQGSPFGEQFF	TGTGCCAGCACCGGCTGGGGGCAGGGGTCCCCCTTTGGTGAGCAGTTCTTC
NA	NA	TRBJ1-1	TRBV6-5	CASSYDGEPSEAFF	TGTGCCAGCAGTTACGACGGGGAGCCCTCTGAAGCTTTCTTT
NA	NA	TRBJ1-3	TRBV6-1	CASSEVASSGNTIYF	TGTGCCAGCAGTGAAGTGGCAAGCTCTGGAAACACCATATATTTT
TRBD2	NA	TRBJ2-7	TRBV7-9	CASSRSGSYEQYF	TGTGCCAGCAGCAGAAGCGGGAGCTACGAGCAGTACTTC
TRBD1	NA	TRBJ2-3	TRBV14	CASSPWDRGRGDTQYF	TGTGCCAGCAGCCCATGGGACAGGGGGCGCGGAGATACGCAGTATTTT
NA	once	TRBJ1-2	TRBV7-5	CARSLRTGYGYTF	TGTGCCAGAAGCTTAAGGACAGGCTATGGCTACACCTTC
TRBD1	NA	TRBJ2-7	TRBV25-1	CASSETHRGNYEQYF	TGTGCCAGCAGTGAGACACACAGGGGTAACTACGAGCAGTACTTC
NA	NA	TRBJ2-3	TRBV6-1	CASSLAPGLDTQYF	TGTGCCAGCAGTCTCGCCCCAGGTTTAGATACGCAGTATTTT
TRBD2	once	TRBJ2-1	TRBV7-3	CASSLKGGLGAYNEQFF	TGTGCCAGCAGCTTAAAGGGGGGACTAGGGGCCTACAATGAGCAGTTCTTC
TRBD2	NA	TRBJ2-7	TRBV13	CASSLGVSGSYEQYF	TGTGCCAGCAGCTTAGGGGTTAGCGGGAGCTACGAGCAGTACTTC
TRBD1	few	TRBJ2-3	TRBV5-1	CASSETGQDTQYF	TGCGCCAGCAGCGAGACAGGGCAAGATACGCAGTATTTT
TRBD1	NA	TRBJ1-1	TRBV2	CASSSIGTDENTEAFF	TGTGCCAGCAGTAGCATTGGGACAGACGAGAACACTGAAGCTTTCTTT
TRBD1	few	TRBJ1-3	TRBV5-1	CASSLAGQGGNYGNTIYF	TGCGCCAGCAGCTTGGCCGGGCAGGGGGGAAACTATGGAAACACCATATATTTT
NA	NA	TRBJ1-1	TRBV6-1	CASSSQGWTEAFF	TGTGCCAGCAGTTCCCAGGGGTGGACTGAAGCTTTCTTT
NA	NA	TRBJ1-2	TRBV7-6	CASSLGSFYGYTF	TGTGCCAGCAGCTTAGGTTCTTTTTATGGCTACACCTTC
TRBD1	NA	TRBJ2-3	TRBV25-1	CASSENRGFTDTQYF	TGTGCCAGCAGTGAAAACAGGGGGTTTACAGATACGCAGTATTTT
TRBD2	NA	TRBJ2-1	TRBV7-3	CASSPGSGTYNEQFF	TGTGCCAGCAGTCCCGGTAGCGGGACCTACAATGAGCAGTTCTTC
NA	few	TRBJ1-2	TRBV2	CASSVALYGYTF	TGTGCCAGCAGTGTGGCCCTCTATGGCTACACCTTC